This T cell receptor (beta chain) was sequenced in a study of tissue T cells after allogeneic stem cell transplantation. The study's findings and limits: Blood and spleen captured only part of the tissue TCR repertoire.

Profiled with immunoSEQ multiplex PCR; TCRdb holds only in-frame clones, not every one. The sample has around 2,000 clones; more than 45% are singletons. Notes on this clone: No antigen is known for it. Mouse germline and gene names are used. The read halts 1 residue ahead of the CDR3 end, with the missing end drawn from the germline J gene.

Between the trimmed V and J ends, which lost 0 bases and 1 base, there was a span of 7 bases. CDR1 is SGHSN and CDR2 is HYEKVE in the germline V gene. The CDR3 loop spans 14 amino acids. Regarding time point: mouse harvest day 14 after allogeneic transplant. Each mouse received 10^7 T-cell-depleted marrow cells plus 10^6 splenic CD5+ T cells by tail vein. The sequence came from a female BALB/c mouse given C57BL/6 T cells with graft-versus-host disease after an allogeneic hematopoietic cell transplant. Input material: lymph node tissue. V usage is TRBV12-1 and J usage is TRBJ2-4, with D perhaps TRBD2 (6 bases). CDR3 bases read: TGTGCCAGCTCTCTCCCTGGGGGTCAAAACACCTTGTAC. Amino acids: CASSLPGGQNTLY. The whole CDR3 is CASSLPGGQNTLYF.